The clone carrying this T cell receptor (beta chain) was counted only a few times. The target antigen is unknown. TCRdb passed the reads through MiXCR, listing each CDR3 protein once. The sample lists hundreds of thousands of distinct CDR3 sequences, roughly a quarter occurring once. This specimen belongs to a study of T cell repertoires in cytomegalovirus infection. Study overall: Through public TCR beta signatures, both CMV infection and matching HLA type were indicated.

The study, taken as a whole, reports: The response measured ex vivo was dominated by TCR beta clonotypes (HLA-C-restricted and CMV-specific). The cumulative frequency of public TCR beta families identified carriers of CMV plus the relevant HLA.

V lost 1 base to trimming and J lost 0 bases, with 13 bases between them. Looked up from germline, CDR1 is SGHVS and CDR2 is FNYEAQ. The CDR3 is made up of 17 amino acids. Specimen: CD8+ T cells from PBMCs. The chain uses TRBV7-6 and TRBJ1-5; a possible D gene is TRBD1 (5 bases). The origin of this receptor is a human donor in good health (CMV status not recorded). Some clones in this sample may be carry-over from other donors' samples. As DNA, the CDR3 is TGTGCCAGCAGCTTAGGTTCGAGGGACGTTAGCAATCAGCCCCAGCATTTT. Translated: CASSLGSRDVSNQPQHF.